This T cell receptor beta chain was profiled in a study of T cell repertoires in cytomegalovirus infection. Study summary: In public TCR beta signatures, there were indications of both CMV infection and matching HLA type. Study-wide findings and caveats: The study identified carriers of CMV plus the relevant HLA from cumulative public TCR beta family frequency. HLA-C-restricted CMV clonotypes gave the most frequent clonotype in two of eight donors.

Turning to this clonotype: Its antigen is still unknown.

TCRdb fed the reads into MiXCR, producing one record per CDR3 protein. The data hold 300,000 or so distinct CDR3 sequences, with 9.6% observed a single time. V lost 1 base to trimming and J lost 2 bases, with 12 bases between them. This CDR3 is built from 15 residues. CDR1 SGHRS and CDR2 YFSETQ come from the germline V gene. This TCR was recovered from a human donor in good health (CMV status not recorded). Some clones in this sample may be carry-over from other donors' samples. The chain joins TRBV5-1 to TRBJ2-5; tentative D call: TRBD2 (5 bases). The material sequenced was PBMCs. CDR3 DNA sequence: TGCGCCAGCAGCTTGCTCGGAGGAGGACAAGAGACCCAGTACTTC. It codes for CASSLLGGGQETQYF.